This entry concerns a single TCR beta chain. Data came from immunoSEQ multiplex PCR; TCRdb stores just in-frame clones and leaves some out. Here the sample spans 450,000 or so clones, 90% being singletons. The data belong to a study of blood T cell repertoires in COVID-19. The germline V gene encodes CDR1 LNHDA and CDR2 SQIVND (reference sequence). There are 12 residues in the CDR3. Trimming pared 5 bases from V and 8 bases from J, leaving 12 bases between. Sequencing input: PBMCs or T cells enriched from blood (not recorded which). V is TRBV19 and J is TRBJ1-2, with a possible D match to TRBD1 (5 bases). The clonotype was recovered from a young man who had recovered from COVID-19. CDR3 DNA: TGTGCCAGTAGTCCCTCCAAGGGGGGCTACACCTTC. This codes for CASSPSKGGYTF.